Below, 22 T cell receptor beta chains from the same sample are listed, as sequenced in a study of blood T cells in healthy people across ages. A second PCR of 7 to 11 cycles used a sample-barcoded 5' primer and a J-beta primer mix. A single record per CDR3 protein comes from TCRdb applying MiXCR to the 5' RACE reads. This sample yields around 1,000,000 distinct CDR3 sequences, of which 35% to 40% are seen a single time; about 12% belongs to the top ten. The sample was blood. The receptors come from a man younger than 35 in good health.

The sample holds a few counts of this clonotype. The chain has TRBV27 and TRBJ2-1, with a possible D match to TRBD1 (6 bases). Trimming removed 5 bases from V and 3 bases from J, with 14 bases in between. There are 15 residues in the CDR3. Germline loops: CDR1 MNHEY, CDR2 SMNVEV (reference sequence). Here the CDR3 reads CASSKDSTYYNEQFF. DNA for the CDR3: TGTGCCAGCAGTAAGGACAGTACATACTACAATGAGCAGTTCTTC.

The chain employs TRBV7-2 and TRBJ2-7; perhaps TRBD1 as D (5 bases). The V end lost 4 bases, the J end lost 4 bases, and 20 bases lay between the germline ends. This CDR3 region has 16 residues. In germline, CDR1 is SGHTA, CDR2 FQGNSA. CDR3 in DNA: TGTGCCAGCAGCTCCCCCACCCTAAGGGGTGAATACGAGCAGTACTTC. This encodes CASSSPTLRGEYEQYF.

The chain has TRBV4-2 and TRBJ2-3; D gene unclear. The germline V gene encodes CDR1 LGHNA and CDR2 YNFKEQ. Trimming removed 4 bases at V and 1 base at J, with 12 bases between. The CDR3 has 15 residues. The DNA of the CDR3 is TGTGCCAGCAGCCCCCGAGTGGCGGGCACAGATACGCAGTATTTT. Translating it yields CASSPRVAGTDTQYF.

This rearrangement joins TRBV28 to TRBJ1-2; 9 bases match TRBD1. The CDR3 spans 15 residues. Losses at the gene ends were 11 bases for V and 4 bases for J; bases not matched to a gene: 14. CDR1 is MDHEN, CDR2 SYDVKM, per germline. CDR3 bases: TGTGCCGGTTCCGGGACAGGGCTTAATTCCTATGGCTACACCTTC. Its translation is CAGSGTGLNSYGYTF.

The V and J genes are TRBV29-1 and TRBJ2-5, with 9 positions matching TRBD2. Germline values: CDR1 SQVTM, CDR2 ANQGSEA. This CDR3 contains 12 residues. V shed 5 bases and J 2 bases; nucleotides not matched to a gene: 0. This CDR3 is CSVSGRQETQYF. The CDR3 nucleotides are TGCAGCGTTAGCGGGAGGCAAGAGACCCAGTACTTC.

The sample holds a few counts of this clonotype. The chain has TRBV12-5 and TRBJ2-7, with 7 bases that match TRBD1. The trim removed 6 bases at V and 1 base at J, leaving 9 bases unmatched. The CDR3 runs 15 residues. In germline, CDR1 is LGHNT, CDR2 FRNRAP. CDR3 residues: CASGKHDRASYEQYF. CDR3 nucleotide sequence: TGTGCTAGTGGGAAACACGACAGGGCGTCCTACGAGCAGTACTTC.

V is TRBV6-5 and J is TRBJ1-1, with 9 bases aligning to TRBD1. The CDR3 length is 15 residues. J gave up 2 bases and V 2 bases, and 3 bases lay outside the gene matches. Germline V CDR1 and CDR2: MNHEY, SVGAGI. CDR3 in amino acids: CASSYGTGLNTEAFF. In DNA, the CDR3 is TGTGCCAGCAGTTACGGGACAGGGCTAAACACTGAAGCTTTCTTT.

This clonotype turned up a few times. V is TRBV27 and J is TRBJ1-1; TRBD1 aligns across 12 bases. The CDR3 has 15 amino acids. Losses at the gene ends were 4 bases for V and 4 bases for J; bases not matched to a gene: 4. Germline CDR1 and CDR2: MNHEY and SMNVEV (reference sequence). CDR3 protein: CASSWGQGAITEAFF. The CDR3 DNA is TGTGCCAGCAGTTGGGGACAGGGGGCGATCACTGAAGCTTTCTTT.

This clonotype occurred a few times. This chain uses TRBV4-3 with TRBJ1-4, with TRBD1 as a possible D gene (5 bases). The CDR3 has 15 amino acids. V dropped 0 bases and J dropped 2 bases, with 7 bases sitting between them. Germline CDR1 reads LGHNA; CDR2 reads YSLEER. In DNA, the CDR3 is TGCGCCAGCAGCCAAGAACCAGGGACTAATGAAAAACTGTTTTTT. Translated, it gives CASSQEPGTNEKLFF.

The rearrangement joins TRBV29-1 to TRBJ2-3; 7 bases are a match to TRBD1. The CDR3 contains 15 residues. Germline V gene sequence: CDR1 SQVTM, CDR2 ANQGSEA. DNA of the CDR3: TGCAGGGCTGCCCAACAGGGGCCGGGTACAGATACGCAGTATTTT. Amino acids: CRAAQQGPGTDTQYF.

Concerning this clonotype itself: At one end, the junction sequence differs from germline, possibly due to a read error. This rearrangement joins TRBV12-3 or TRBV12-4 to TRBJ1-6; D might be TRBD1 (5 bases). This CDR3 is built from 15 residues. This chain's CDR3 is CASSLGRRDHSPPHF. The CDR3 nucleotides read TGTGCCAGCAGTTTAGGGCGCAGGGACCATTCACCCCCCCACTTT.

The J gene is TRBJ2-2, the V gene TRBV5-1; no clear D. The CDR3 is made up of 15 amino acids. Germline loops: CDR1 SGHRS, CDR2 YFSETQ. Between the trimmed V and J ends, which lost 1 base and 7 bases, there was a span of 14 bases. For the CDR3, the DNA is TGCGCCAGCAGCTTGTATTTAGGGATGGACGGGGAGCTGTTTTTT. Residues: CASSLYLGMDGELFF.

This clonotype appeared a few times. The chain links TRBV20-1 to TRBJ1-6; D is ambiguous. The CDR3 is 13 amino acids. Germline loops: CDR1 DFQATT, CDR2 SNEGSKA (reference sequence). Trimming took off 1 base at V and 7 bases at J, with 8 bases between the two ends. CDR3: CSARVVRNSPLHF. The CDR3 DNA reads TGCAGTGCTAGAGTAGTGAGGAATTCACCCCTCCACTTT.

This rearrangement joins TRBV27 to TRBJ1-2; TRBD1 might be the D (5 bases). Germline V gives CDR1 MNHEY, CDR2 SMNVEV (reference sequence). There are 15 residues in the CDR3. Deletions cut 3 bases from V and 5 bases from J, with 16 bases between. The CDR3 sequence: CASSFQGTGLYGYTF. CDR3 DNA sequence: TGTGCCAGCAGTTTTCAGGGCACAGGTCTGTATGGCTACACCTTC.

This clonotype was seen only a few times. The rearrangement joins TRBV20-1 to TRBJ2-1; 7 positions agree with TRBD1. CDR1 DFQATT and CDR2 SNEGSKA come from the germline V gene (reference sequence). J lost 5 bases, V lost 0 bases, and 7 bases had no gene match. The CDR3 consists of 15 residues. CDR3 bases: TGCAGTGCTAGAGAATTTCAAGGGGGCCACAATGAGCAGTTCTTC. Its protein product is CSAREFQGGHNEQFF.

There are a few counts of this clonotype. The rearrangement uses TRBV20-1 and TRBJ1-6, with D tentatively TRBD1 (5 bases). V was trimmed by 0 bases and J by 15 bases, leaving 15 bases between them. The germline CDR1 and CDR2 sequences are DFQATT and SNEGSKA (reference sequence). The CDR3 contains 13 residues. The CDR3 DNA sequence: TGCAGTGCTAGAGACCACACGGACACCCACCTCCACTTT. Protein sequence: CSARDHTDTHLHF.

The CDR3 coding sequence is TGCAGTGCTACTAGTGGAGGCGGGGACTACAATGAGCAGTTCTTC. It encodes CSATSGGGDYNEQFF. The chain uses TRBV20-1 and TRBJ2-1; weak D call: TRBD2 (6 bases). The CDR3 covers 15 residues. The V end lost 4 bases, the J end lost 3 bases, and 16 bases lay between the germline ends. Germline CDR1 reads DFQATT; CDR2 reads SNEGSKA (reference sequence).

This clonotype occurred a few times. This clone may be a read error of a much larger clone one base away. The chain joins TRBV20-1 to TRBJ2-7, with D perhaps given as TRBD1 or TRBD2 (5 bases each). CDR1 and CDR2 from the germline V gene are DFQATT and SNEGSKA (reference sequence). The CDR3 consists of 11 residues. V lost 5 bases and J 7 bases, leaving 12 bases between the germline ends. DNA of the CDR3: TGCAGTGCTGGGACCTACAATGAGCAGTACTTC. This gives the protein CSAGTYNEQYF.

The chain has TRBV15 and TRBJ1-5; the D is unclear. The CDR3 covers 14 residues. Germline CDR1 and CDR2: LNHNV and YYDKDF (reference sequence). V shed 2 bases and J shed 0 bases, with 5 bases lying between them. The CDR3 DNA reads TGTGCCACCAGCAGACAGGTTAGCAATCAGCCCCAGCATTTT. Translated, it gives CATSRQVSNQPQHF. The whole variable domain, filled in from reference TRBV15 and TRBJ1-5, reads DAMVIQNPRYQVTQFGKPVTLSCSQTLNHNVMYWYQQKSSQAPKLLFHYYDKDFNNEADTPDNFQSRRPNTSFCFLDIRSPGLGDTAMYLCATSRQVSNQPQHFGDGTRLSIL.

This clonotype has more than one count but fewer than ten. The rearrangement joins TRBV14 to TRBJ2-1, with D uncertain. The ends were cut back, 2 bases at V and 0 bases at J, with 8 bases in the middle. Germline CDR1 reads SGHDN; CDR2 reads FVKESK. The CDR3 runs to 15 residues. CDR3 region: CASSQRAASYNEQFF. For the CDR3, the DNA is TGTGCCAGCAGCCAACGGGCAGCCTCCTACAATGAGCAGTTCTTC.

In this sample, this clonotype turned up a few times. The chain couples TRBV20-1 to TRBJ2-7, with 7 bases identical to TRBD1. The CDR3 covers 13 residues. Germline CDR1 is DFQATT and CDR2 is SNEGSKA (reference sequence). The V segment lost 5 bases and the J segment 0 bases; nucleotides outside the gene matches: 4. The CDR3 DNA reads as TGCAGTGCTGTGGGACAGAGCTCCTACGAGCAGTACTTC. It translates to CSAVGQSSYEQYF.

The chain joins TRBV18 to TRBJ1-2; D unresolved. Trimming shortened V by 0 bases and J by 3 bases, and 8 bases separated the two germline ends. Germline CDR1 is KGHSH and CDR2 is LQKENI. This CDR3 has 14 residues. The CDR3 sequence: CASSPPDGDYGYTF. The CDR3 nucleotides are TGTGCCAGCTCACCACCAGACGGAGACTATGGCTACACCTTC.